Listed below are T cell receptor beta chains from one sample, sequenced in a study of a mutant IDH1 vaccine in newly diagnosed glioma. No antigen has been assigned to these receptors. Measured with immunoSEQ multiplex PCR; TCRdb has only the in-frame clones, and not every one. Of about 83,000 clones in the sample, roughly 77% were seen once. The material sequenced was PBMCs, taken from a glioma patient whose treatment included an IDH1 peptide vaccine. All receptors derive from a man between 40 and 49 years old with glioma. Both conserved end residues are part of each CDR3. D genes are given only for firm matches. Expanded clones get a size class; other rows say once, few or many, or leave the size out.

CASSPETGPGANVLTF,TGCGCCAGCAGCCCGGAGACAGGCCCCGGGGCCAACGTCCTGACTTTC,TRBV5-1,TRBJ2-6,NA,NA
CASSYGRGNQPQHF,TGTGCCAGCAGTTACGGCAGGGGAAATCAGCCCCAGCATTTT,TRBV6-6,TRBJ1-5,NA,NA
CAWRGVTGELFF,TGTGCCTGGCGAGGGGTCACCGGGGAGCTGTTTTTT,TRBV30,TRBJ2-2,NA,NA
CASSLGGRRTEAFF,TGCGCCAGCAGCTTGGGGGGGAGGCGCACTGAAGCTTTCTTT,TRBV5-1,TRBJ1-1,NA,NA
CASSQGQSSSYEQYF,TGTGCCAGCAGCCAAGGGCAGTCCTCCTCCTACGAGCAGTACTTC,TRBV14,TRBJ2-7,NA,NA
CASRAGGLGEQYF,TGTGCCAGCCGAGCGGGGGGGCTCGGAGAGCAGTACTTC,TRBV7-8,TRBJ2-7,NA,TRBD2
CAWVEAPGSGANVLTF,TGTGCCTGGGTGGAAGCCCCGGGAAGTGGGGCCAACGTCCTGACTTTC,TRBV30,TRBJ2-6,few,NA
CATRTGASSYEQYF,TGTGCCACTCGAACTGGGGCCAGCTCCTACGAGCAGTACTTC,TRBV10-3,TRBJ2-7,NA,NA
CASSQSRNTIYF,TGTGCCAGCAGCCAGTCCAGGAACACCATATATTTT,TRBV5-6,TRBJ1-3,NA,NA
CASKEGGNTIYF,TGTGCCAGCAAGGAGGGTGGAAACACCATATATTTT,TRBV28,TRBJ1-3,NA,NA
CASSTLPPGTGETDTQYF,TGTGCCAGCAGTACCCTCCCTCCCGGGACAGGAGAAACAGATACGCAGTATTTT,TRBV27,TRBJ2-3,NA,TRBD1
CASSASVGYEQYF,TGTGCCAGCAGCGCATCAGTGGGGTACGAGCAGTACTTC,TRBV7-2,TRBJ2-7,NA,NA
CASRGQGQAQFF,TGTGCCAGTAGGGGACAGGGGCAGGCGCAGTTCTTC,TRBV19,TRBJ2-1,NA,TRBD1
CSVATSGVHNEQFF,TGCAGCGTTGCGACTAGCGGGGTTCACAATGAGCAGTTCTTC,TRBV29-1,TRBJ2-1,NA,TRBD2
CASSLRGIGTEAFF,TGTGCCAGCAGCTTACGGGGGATTGGTACTGAAGCTTTCTTT,TRBV5-6,TRBJ1-1,NA,NA
CASSQGLYSYEQYF,TGTGCCAGCAGCCAAGGGCTCTACTCCTACGAGCAGTACTTC,TRBV14,TRBJ2-7,NA,NA
CASSFTGQHMGEQYF,TGTGCCAGCAGTTTTACGGGACAGCACATGGGTGAGCAGTACTTC,TRBV9,TRBJ2-7,NA,TRBD1
CASSQDRDYEQYF,TGCGCCAGCAGCCAAGACAGGGACTACGAGCAGTACTTC,TRBV4-3,TRBJ2-7,NA,NA
CASGLWAGTSGRAPDTQYF,TGTGCTAGTGGCCTCTGGGCCGGGACTAGCGGGAGGGCCCCAGATACGCAGTATTTT,TRBV12-5,TRBJ2-3,NA,TRBD2
CASSPGQLGGYGYTF,TGTGCCAGCAGCCCGGGACAACTAGGGGGCTATGGCTACACCTTC,TRBV5-5,TRBJ1-2,NA,NA
CASGLVLAGGREAFF,TGTGCTAGTGGTTTGGTATTGGCAGGGGGCAGGGAAGCTTTCTTT,TRBV12-5,TRBJ1-1,NA,TRBD1
CASSLVGTQYF,TGTGCCAGCAGCTTGGTTGGGACCCAGTACTTC,TRBV5-8,TRBJ2-5,NA,NA
CASSQDPGGYEKLFF,TGCGCCAGCAGCCAAGACCCAGGGGGTTATGAAAAACTGTTTTTT,TRBV4-1,TRBJ1-4,NA,TRBD1
CASSQATNQPQHF,TGTGCCAGCTCACAGGCTACCAATCAGCCCCAGCATTTT,TRBV18,TRBJ1-5,NA,NA
CASSSPDLLTEAFF,TGTGCCAGCAGCTCCCCGGACCTCCTCACTGAAGCTTTCTTT,TRBV7-6,TRBJ1-1,NA,NA
CASSPGLGTYEQYF,TGTGCCAGCAGCCCGGGACTAGGTACCTACGAGCAGTACTTC,TRBV9,TRBJ2-7,NA,TRBD2
CASSLRLGEAFF,TGTGCCAGCAGCCTCCGATTGGGAGAAGCTTTCTTT,TRBV14,TRBJ1-1,once,NA
CASSSSGAGRGETQYF,TGTGCCAGCAGCTCAAGCGGGGCGGGGCGCGGGGAGACCCAGTACTTC,TRBV7-6,TRBJ2-5,NA,TRBD2
CATSRATGGSYEQYF,TGTGCCACCAGCAGAGCGACAGGGGGCTCCTACGAGCAGTACTTC,TRBV15,TRBJ2-7,NA,TRBD1
CASSTAGATNEKLFF,TGTGCCAGCAGCACAGCAGGGGCAACTAATGAAAAACTGTTTTTT,TRBV11-2,TRBJ1-4,once,NA
CASSRHEGTEAFF,TGCGCCAGCAGCCGACACGAGGGCACTGAAGCTTTCTTT,TRBV5-1,TRBJ1-1,NA,NA
CASTGDIGNQPQHF,TGTGCCAGCACGGGGGACATAGGGAATCAGCCCCAGCATTTT,TRBV2,TRBJ1-5,many,NA
CASRPGLAGNNEQFF,TGTGCCAGTCGGCCCGGACTAGCGGGTAACAATGAGCAGTTCTTC,TRBV19,TRBJ2-1,NA,TRBD2
CASSQAYREGTGRNTIYF,TGCGCCAGCAGCCAAGCCTATCGGGAGGGGACAGGCCGAAACACCATATATTTT,TRBV4-3,TRBJ1-3,NA,TRBD1
CATSRGLGGGKPLHF,TGTGCCACCAGCAGAGGCCTGGGGGGAGGGAAACCCCTCCACTTT,TRBV15,TRBJ1-6,NA,NA
CASSELAEGNNEQFF,TGTGCCAGCAGTGAATTGGCTGAGGGAAACAATGAGCAGTTCTTC,TRBV6-4,TRBJ2-1,NA,NA
CATSRDHYGYTF,TGTGCCACCAGCAGGGACCACTATGGCTACACCTTC,TRBV15,TRBJ1-2,NA,NA
CASSLNYRGDEQFF,TGTGCCAGCAGCTTAAATTACAGGGGCGATGAGCAGTTCTTC,TRBV7-2,TRBJ2-1,NA,TRBD1
CASSPIGTDSYEQYF,TGTGCCAGCAGCCCCATCGGGACGGACTCCTACGAGCAGTACTTC,TRBV4-2,TRBJ2-7,NA,NA
CASSWDSKEINTDTQYF,TGTGCCAGCAGCTGGGACAGCAAAGAAATTAACACAGATACGCAGTATTTT,TRBV7-2,TRBJ2-3,NA,TRBD1
CASSSRGDYNEQFF,TGTGCCAGCAGCTCCCGCGGCGATTACAATGAGCAGTTCTTC,TRBV21-1,TRBJ2-1,NA,NA
CASSFERGGRETQYF,TGTGCCAGCAGCTTCGAGCGGGGGGGCAGGGAGACCCAGTACTTC,TRBV11-1,TRBJ2-5,NA,TRBD2
CASSPGQGAGDTQYF,TGTGCCAGTAGTCCGGGACAGGGGGCAGGAGATACGCAGTATTTT,TRBV19,TRBJ2-3,few,TRBD1
CASSYSSGVYEQYF,TGTGCCAGCAGTTACTCGTCCGGTGTCTACGAGCAGTACTTC,TRBV6-6,TRBJ2-7,NA,NA
CASSLPSQGPTDTQYF,TGTGCCAGCAGCTTGCCGTCCCAGGGACCCACAGATACGCAGTATTTT,TRBV5-5,TRBJ2-3,once,NA
CASSQAGIEGSPLHF,TGTGCCAGCAGCCAAGCGGGCATCGAGGGGTCACCCCTCCACTTT,TRBV4-2,TRBJ1-6,NA,NA
CASSDSPSGNNYGYTF,TGCGCCAGCAGTGATTCCCCATCTGGGAACAACTATGGCTACACCTTC,TRBV10-1,TRBJ1-2,few,NA